Listed below are T cell receptor beta chains from one sample, sequenced in a study of vaccination effects on CD4 cells after COVID-19. Their antigens remain unidentified. Assay: immunoSEQ multiplex PCR; the TCRdb copy retains only in-frame clones and omits some. The sample holds 40,000 or so clones, around 76% seen once. The input for sequencing was CD4+ T cells from PBMCs cultured without peptide, taken before COVID-19 vaccination. The receptors shown here come from a human donor who received a COVID-19 vaccine. CDR3s leave out the opening cysteine and the closing phenylalanine or tryptophan. Each record gives: CDR3 length, V gene, CDR3 protein.

cdr3_length: 11; v_call: TRBV7-8; cdr3_aa: ASSSRTGRGYT
cdr3_length: 12; v_call: TRBV30; cdr3_aa: AWSPWASGEKLF
cdr3_length: 12; v_call: TRBV9; cdr3_aa: ASSVVAENSPLH
cdr3_length: 22; v_call: TRBV21-1; cdr3_aa: ASSTESGTGQSMGTSGGFNEQF
cdr3_length: 12; v_call: TRBV6-2/TRBV6-3; cdr3_aa: ASSYTGRKEGYT
cdr3_length: 15; v_call: TRBV2; cdr3_aa: ASSGNRDIKESSTQY
cdr3_length: 12; v_call: TRBV11-2; cdr3_aa: ASSLGQTIQPQH
cdr3_length: 12; v_call: TRBV21-1; cdr3_aa: ASYGSSRGNTIY
cdr3_length: 14; v_call: TRBV7-6; cdr3_aa: ASSLLSGGAYNEQF
cdr3_length: 13; v_call: TRBV4-2; cdr3_aa: ASSLGQGGQETQY
cdr3_length: 11; v_call: TRBV25-1; cdr3_aa: ASSGGEHTEAF
cdr3_length: 12; v_call: TRBV20-1; cdr3_aa: SASQRGEGYGYT
cdr3_length: 11; v_call: TRBV30; cdr3_aa: AWSIGQGNTIY
cdr3_length: 9; v_call: TRBV12-3/TRBV12-4; cdr3_aa: ASSSRDTQY
cdr3_length: 14; v_call: TRBV24-1; cdr3_aa: ATSDWRGGTQETQY
cdr3_length: 13; v_call: TRBV19; cdr3_aa: ASSLSWARGQPQH
cdr3_length: 13; v_call: TRBV5-1; cdr3_aa: ASSHSGGAPNEQF
cdr3_length: 12; v_call: TRBV7-2; cdr3_aa: ASSLIPANYGYT
cdr3_length: 12; v_call: TRBV19; cdr3_aa: ASRDRGNTGELF
cdr3_length: 11; v_call: TRBV10-2; cdr3_aa: ASMDYLTDTQY
cdr3_length: 12; v_call: TRBV3-1/TRBV3-2; cdr3_aa: ASTHAGPYNEQF
cdr3_length: 13; v_call: TRBV7-2; cdr3_aa: ASSLGSHTRDTQY
cdr3_length: 12; v_call: TRBV10-1; cdr3_aa: ASKAEVNTGELF
cdr3_length: 14; v_call: TRBV24-1; cdr3_aa: ATSGLTADSYNEQF
cdr3_length: 11; v_call: TRBV10-3; cdr3_aa: ATKDNLNTEAF
cdr3_length: 13; v_call: TRBV5-1; cdr3_aa: ASSAQGRGQETQY
cdr3_length: 12; v_call: TRBV18; cdr3_aa: ASSPPPGNTEAF
cdr3_length: 11; v_call: TRBV2; cdr3_aa: ASSRTHTGELF
cdr3_length: 15; v_call: TRBV6-2/TRBV6-3; cdr3_aa: ASSYPPAAGDFYGYT
cdr3_length: 12; v_call: TRBV5-1; cdr3_aa: ASSEALIGTEAF
cdr3_length: 12; v_call: TRBV18; cdr3_aa: ASSPDLAQPEAF
cdr3_length: 13; v_call: TRBV24-1; cdr3_aa: ATSDDRRTTDTQY
cdr3_length: 14; v_call: TRBV7-2; cdr3_aa: ASSLFTGGVQETQY
cdr3_length: 10; v_call: TRBV12-3/TRBV12-4; cdr3_aa: ASSFKGNEQF
cdr3_length: 13; v_call: TRBV25-1; cdr3_aa: ASSEPGTGADTQY
cdr3_length: 12; v_call: TRBV7-3; cdr3_aa: ASSPGTAGNTIY
cdr3_length: 11; v_call: TRBV28; cdr3_aa: ASTPGQLNEQF
cdr3_length: 17; v_call: TRBV7-8; cdr3_aa: ASSLTHRSQGLMLTEAF
cdr3_length: 12; v_call: TRBV19; cdr3_aa: ASSLWTSTDTQY
cdr3_length: 13; v_call: TRBV24-1; cdr3_aa: ATSDAGQPRDTQY
cdr3_length: 16; v_call: TRBV7-8; cdr3_aa: ASSKQGYYSATNEKLF
cdr3_length: 10; v_call: TRBV5-1; cdr3_aa: ASSFGVGEQF
cdr3_length: 14; v_call: TRBV5-1; cdr3_aa: ASRPGLAGSTDTQY
cdr3_length: 15; v_call: TRBV20-1; cdr3_aa: SASWTSGGLAKNIQY